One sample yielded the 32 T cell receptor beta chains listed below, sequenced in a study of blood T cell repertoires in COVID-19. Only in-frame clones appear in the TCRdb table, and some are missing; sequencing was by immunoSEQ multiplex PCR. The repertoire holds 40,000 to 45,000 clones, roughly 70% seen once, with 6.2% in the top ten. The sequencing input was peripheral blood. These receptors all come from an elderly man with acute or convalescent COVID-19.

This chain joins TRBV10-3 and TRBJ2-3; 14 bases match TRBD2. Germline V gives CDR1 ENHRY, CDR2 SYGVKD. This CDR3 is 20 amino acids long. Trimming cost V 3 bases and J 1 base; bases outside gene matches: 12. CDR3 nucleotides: TGTGCCATCAGTGACGGCCGGACTAGCGGGGGGAAAGTCGGCACAGATACGCAGTATTTT. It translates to CAISDGRTSGGKVGTDTQYF.

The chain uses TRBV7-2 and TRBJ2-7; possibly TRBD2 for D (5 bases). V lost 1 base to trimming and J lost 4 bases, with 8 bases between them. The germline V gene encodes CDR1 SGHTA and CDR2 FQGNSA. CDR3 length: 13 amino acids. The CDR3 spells CASSLGGQYEQYF. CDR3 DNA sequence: TGTGCCAGCAGCTTAGGAGGGCAGTACGAGCAGTACTTC.

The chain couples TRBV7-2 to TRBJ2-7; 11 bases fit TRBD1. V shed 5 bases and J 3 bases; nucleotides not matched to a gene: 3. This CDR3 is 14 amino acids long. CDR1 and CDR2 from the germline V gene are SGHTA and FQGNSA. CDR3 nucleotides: TGTGCCAGCAGCCCAGGGACAGGGGGCTACGAGCAGTACTTC. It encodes CASSPGTGGYEQYF. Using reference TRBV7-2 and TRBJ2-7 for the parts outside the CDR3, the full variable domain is GAGVSQSPSNKVTEKGKDVELRCDPISGHTALYWYRQSLGQGLEFLIYFQGNSAPDKSGLPSDRFSAERTGGSVSTLTIQRTQQEDSAVYLCASSPGTGGYEQYFGPGTRLTVT.

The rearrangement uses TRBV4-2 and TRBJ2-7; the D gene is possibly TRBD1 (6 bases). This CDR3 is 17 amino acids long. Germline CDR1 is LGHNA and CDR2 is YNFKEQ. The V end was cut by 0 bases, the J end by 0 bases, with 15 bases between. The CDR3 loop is CASSQENQGTFSYEQYF. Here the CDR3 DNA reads TGTGCCAGCAGCCAAGAGAACCAGGGGACATTCTCCTACGAGCAGTACTTC.

In DNA, the CDR3 is TGTGCCAGCAGTTCAAACTCGGGGGTTGGCTATGGCTACACCTTC. Its translation: CASSSNSGVGYGYTF. The chain employs TRBV27 and TRBJ1-2, with D maybe TRBD1 (5 bases). The CDR3 covers 15 residues. Germline assignment: CDR1 MNHEY and CDR2 SMNVEV (reference sequence). V shed 4 bases and J shed 4 bases, with 16 bases lying between them.

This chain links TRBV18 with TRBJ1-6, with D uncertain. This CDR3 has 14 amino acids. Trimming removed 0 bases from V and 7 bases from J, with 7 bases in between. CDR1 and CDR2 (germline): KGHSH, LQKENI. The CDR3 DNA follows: TGTGCCAGCTCACCACCGCCAGGAAATTCACCCCTCCACTTT. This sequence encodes CASSPPPGNSPLHF. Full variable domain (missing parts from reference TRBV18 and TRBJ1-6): NAGVMQNPRHLVRRRGQEARLRCSPMKGHSHVYWYRQLPEEGLKFMVYLQKENIIDESGMPKERFSAEFPKEGPSILRIQQVVRGDSAAYFCASSPPPGNSPLHFGNGTRLTVT.

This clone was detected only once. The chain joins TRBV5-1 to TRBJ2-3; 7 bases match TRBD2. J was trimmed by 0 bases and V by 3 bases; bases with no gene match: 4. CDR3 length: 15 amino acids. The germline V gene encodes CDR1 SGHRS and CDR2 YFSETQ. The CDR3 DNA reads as TGCGCCAGCAGCTCGGGGGGTTTCAGCACAGATACGCAGTATTTT. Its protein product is CASSSGGFSTDTQYF.

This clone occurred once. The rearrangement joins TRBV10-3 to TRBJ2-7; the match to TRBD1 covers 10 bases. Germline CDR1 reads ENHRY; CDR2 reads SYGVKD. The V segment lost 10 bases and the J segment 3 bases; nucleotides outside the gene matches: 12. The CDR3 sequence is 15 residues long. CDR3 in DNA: TGTGCCACCACCAAAGGAGGACAGGGGGGCTACGAGCAGTACTTC. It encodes CATTKGGQGGYEQYF.

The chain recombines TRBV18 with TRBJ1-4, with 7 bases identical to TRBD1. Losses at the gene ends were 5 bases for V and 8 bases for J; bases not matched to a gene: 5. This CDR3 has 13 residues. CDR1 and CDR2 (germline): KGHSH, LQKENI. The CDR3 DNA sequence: TGTGCCAGCTCAAGAGGACAGGAGGAAAAACTGTTTTTT. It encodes CASSRGQEEKLFF.

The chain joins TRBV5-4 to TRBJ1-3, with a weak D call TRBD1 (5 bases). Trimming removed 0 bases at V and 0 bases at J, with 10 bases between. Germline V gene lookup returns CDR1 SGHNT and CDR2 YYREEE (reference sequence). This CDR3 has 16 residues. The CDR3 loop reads CASSLDTGVSGNTIYF. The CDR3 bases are TGTGCCAGCAGCTTGGATACAGGAGTCTCTGGAAACACCATATATTTT.

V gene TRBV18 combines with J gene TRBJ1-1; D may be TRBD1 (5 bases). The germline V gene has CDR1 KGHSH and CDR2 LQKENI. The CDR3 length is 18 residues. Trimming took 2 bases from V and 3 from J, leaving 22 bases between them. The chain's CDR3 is CASSPASTFAGGDTEAFF. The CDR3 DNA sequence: TGTGCCAGCTCACCAGCATCGACATTCGCCGGGGGGGACACTGAAGCTTTCTTT.

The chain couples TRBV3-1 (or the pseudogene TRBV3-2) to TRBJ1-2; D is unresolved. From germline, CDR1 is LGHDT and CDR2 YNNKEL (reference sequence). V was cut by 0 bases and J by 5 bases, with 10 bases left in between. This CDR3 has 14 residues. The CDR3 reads CASSQDAGSYGYTF. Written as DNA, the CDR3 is TGTGCCAGCAGCCAAGACGCAGGATCATATGGCTACACCTTC.

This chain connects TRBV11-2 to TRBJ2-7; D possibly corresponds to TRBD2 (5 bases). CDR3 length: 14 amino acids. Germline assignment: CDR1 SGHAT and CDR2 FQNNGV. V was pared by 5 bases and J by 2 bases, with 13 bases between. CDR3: CASSPGLFTYEQYF. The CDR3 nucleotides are TGTGCCAGCAGCCCTGGACTCTTCACCTACGAGCAGTACTTC. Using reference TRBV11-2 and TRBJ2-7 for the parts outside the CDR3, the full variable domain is EAGVAQSPRYKIIEKRQSVAFWCNPISGHATLYWYQQILGQGPKLLIQFQNNGVVDDSQLPKDRFSAERLKGVDSTLKIQPAKLEDSAVYLCASSPGLFTYEQYFGPGTRLTVT.

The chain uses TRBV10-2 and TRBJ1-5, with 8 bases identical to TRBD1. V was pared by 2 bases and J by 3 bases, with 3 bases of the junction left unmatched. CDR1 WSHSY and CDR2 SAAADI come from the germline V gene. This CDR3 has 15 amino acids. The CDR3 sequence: CASSEPTGDNQPQHF. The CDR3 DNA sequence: TGCGCCAGCAGTGAGCCGACAGGGGACAATCAGCCCCAGCATTTT.

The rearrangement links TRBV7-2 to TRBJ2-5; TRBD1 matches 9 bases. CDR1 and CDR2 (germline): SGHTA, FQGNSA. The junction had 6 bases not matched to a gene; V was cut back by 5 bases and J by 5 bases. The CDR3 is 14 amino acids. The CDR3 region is CASSQDRGRETQYF. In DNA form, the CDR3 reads TGTGCCAGCAGCCAAGACAGGGGGAGGGAGACCCAGTACTTC.

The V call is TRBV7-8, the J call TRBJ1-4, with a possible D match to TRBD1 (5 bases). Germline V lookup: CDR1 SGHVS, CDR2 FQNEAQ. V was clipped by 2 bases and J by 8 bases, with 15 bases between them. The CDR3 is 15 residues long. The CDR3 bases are TGTGCCAGCAGCTTAATGGGCAGGGTTGGGGAAAAACTGTTTTTT. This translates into CASSLMGRVGEKLFF.

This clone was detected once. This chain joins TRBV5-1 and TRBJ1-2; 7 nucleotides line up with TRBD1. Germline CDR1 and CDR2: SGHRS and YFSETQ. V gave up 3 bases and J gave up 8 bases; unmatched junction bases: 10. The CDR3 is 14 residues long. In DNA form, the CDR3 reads TGCGCCAGCAGCTCCCAAGAGGGGGCGGGGGGCTACACCTTC. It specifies CASSSQEGAGGYTF.

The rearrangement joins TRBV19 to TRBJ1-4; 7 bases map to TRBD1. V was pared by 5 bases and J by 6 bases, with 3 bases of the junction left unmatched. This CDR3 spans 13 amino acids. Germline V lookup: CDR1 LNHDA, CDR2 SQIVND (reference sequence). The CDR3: CASSDRVDEKLFF. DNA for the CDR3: TGTGCCAGTAGTGACAGGGTCGATGAAAAACTGTTTTTT.

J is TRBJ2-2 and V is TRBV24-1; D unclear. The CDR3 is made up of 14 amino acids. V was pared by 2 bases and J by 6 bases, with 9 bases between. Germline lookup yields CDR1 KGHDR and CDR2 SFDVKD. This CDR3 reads CATSDWKAAGELFF. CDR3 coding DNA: TGTGCCACCAGTGATTGGAAGGCGGCCGGGGAGCTGTTTTTT.

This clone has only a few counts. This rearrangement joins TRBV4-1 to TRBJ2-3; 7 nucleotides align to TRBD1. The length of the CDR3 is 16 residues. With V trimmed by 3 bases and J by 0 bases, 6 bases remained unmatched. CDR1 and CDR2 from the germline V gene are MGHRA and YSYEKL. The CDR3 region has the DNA TGCGCCAGCAGCCAGCAGGGGGTACCTAGCACAGATACGCAGTATTTT. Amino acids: CASSQQGVPSTDTQYF.

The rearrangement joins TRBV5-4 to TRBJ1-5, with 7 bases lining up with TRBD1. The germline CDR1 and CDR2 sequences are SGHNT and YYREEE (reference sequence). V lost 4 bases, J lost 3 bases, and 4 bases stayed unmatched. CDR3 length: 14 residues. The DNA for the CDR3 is TGTGCCAGCAGCCCAGGACAGGACAATCAGCCCCAGCATTTT. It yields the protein CASSPGQDNQPQHF.

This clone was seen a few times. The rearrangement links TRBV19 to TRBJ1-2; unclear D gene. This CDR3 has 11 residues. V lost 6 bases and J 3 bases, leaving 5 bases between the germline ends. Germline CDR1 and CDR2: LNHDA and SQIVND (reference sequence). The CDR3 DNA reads TGTGCCAGTAGACTGGACTATGGCTACACCTTC. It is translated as CASRLDYGYTF.

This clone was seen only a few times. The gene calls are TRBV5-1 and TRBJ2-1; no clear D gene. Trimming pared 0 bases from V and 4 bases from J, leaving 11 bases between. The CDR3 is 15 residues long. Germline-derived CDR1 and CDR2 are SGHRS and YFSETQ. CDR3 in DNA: TGCGCCAGCAGCTTGGGTATAAATTCTTACAATGAGCAGTTCTTC. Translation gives CASSLGINSYNEQFF.

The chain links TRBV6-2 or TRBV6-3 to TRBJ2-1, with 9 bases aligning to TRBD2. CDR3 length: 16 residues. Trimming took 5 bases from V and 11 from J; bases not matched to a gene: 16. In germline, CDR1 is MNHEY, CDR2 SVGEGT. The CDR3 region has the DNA TGTGCCAGCAGTACCGAAGCGGGGGGTTTATCAATGAAGCAGTTCTTC. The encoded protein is CASSTEAGGLSMKQFF.

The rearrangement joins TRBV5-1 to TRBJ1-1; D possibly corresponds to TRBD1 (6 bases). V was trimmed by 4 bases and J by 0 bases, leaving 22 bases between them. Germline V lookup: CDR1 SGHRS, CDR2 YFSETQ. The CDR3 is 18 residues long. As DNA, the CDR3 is TGCGCCAGCAGCGCGCTATCGACGACAGGTCCCCTGAACACTGAAGCTTTCTTT. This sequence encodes CASSALSTTGPLNTEAFF.

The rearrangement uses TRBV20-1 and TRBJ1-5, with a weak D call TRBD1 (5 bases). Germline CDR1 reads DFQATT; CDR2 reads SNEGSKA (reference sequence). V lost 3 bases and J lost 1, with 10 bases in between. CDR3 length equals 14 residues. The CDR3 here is CSASVGGSNQPQHF. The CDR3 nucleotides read TGCAGTGCTAGTGTGGGGGGGAGCAATCAGCCCCAGCATTTT.

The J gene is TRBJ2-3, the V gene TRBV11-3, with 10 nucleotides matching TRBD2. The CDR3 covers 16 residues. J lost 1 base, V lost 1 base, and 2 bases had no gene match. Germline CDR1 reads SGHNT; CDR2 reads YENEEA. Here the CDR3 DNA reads TGTGCCAGCAGCTTAGTTGGGACTAGCGGCACAGATACGCAGTATTTT. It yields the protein CASSLVGTSGTDTQYF.

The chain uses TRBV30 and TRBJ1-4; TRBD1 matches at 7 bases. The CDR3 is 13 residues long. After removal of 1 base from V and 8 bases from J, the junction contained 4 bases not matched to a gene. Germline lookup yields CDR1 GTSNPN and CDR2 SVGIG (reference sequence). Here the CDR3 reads CAWSGAGGEKLFF. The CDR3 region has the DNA TGTGCCTGGAGTGGGGCAGGGGGAGAAAAACTGTTTTTT.

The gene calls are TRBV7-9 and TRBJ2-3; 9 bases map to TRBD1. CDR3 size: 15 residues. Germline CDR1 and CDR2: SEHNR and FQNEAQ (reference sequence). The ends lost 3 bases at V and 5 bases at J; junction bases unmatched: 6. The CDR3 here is CASSFGDRVVDTQYF. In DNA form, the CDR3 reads TGTGCCAGCAGCTTTGGGGACAGGGTTGTAGATACGCAGTATTTT.

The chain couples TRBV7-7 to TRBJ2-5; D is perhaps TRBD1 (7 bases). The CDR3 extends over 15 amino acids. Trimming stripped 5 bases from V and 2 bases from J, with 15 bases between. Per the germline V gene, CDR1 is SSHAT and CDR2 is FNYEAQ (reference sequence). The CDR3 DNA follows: TGTGCCAGCAGCCGCGGTGCAGGGGGGCAAGAGACCCAGTACTTC. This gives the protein CASSRGAGGQETQYF. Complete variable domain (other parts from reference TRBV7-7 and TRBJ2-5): GAGVSQSPRYKVTKRGQDVTLRCDPISSHATLYWYQQALGQGPEFLTYFNYEAQPDKSGLPSDRFSAERPEGSISTLTIQRTEQRDSAMYRCASSRGAGGQETQYFGPGTRLLVL.

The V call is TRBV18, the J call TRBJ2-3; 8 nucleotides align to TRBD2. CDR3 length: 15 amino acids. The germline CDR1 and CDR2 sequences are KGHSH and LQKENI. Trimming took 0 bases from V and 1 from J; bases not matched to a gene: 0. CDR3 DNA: TGTGCCAGCTCACCACCAGCGGGGGGCACAGATACGCAGTATTTT. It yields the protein CASSPPAGGTDTQYF.

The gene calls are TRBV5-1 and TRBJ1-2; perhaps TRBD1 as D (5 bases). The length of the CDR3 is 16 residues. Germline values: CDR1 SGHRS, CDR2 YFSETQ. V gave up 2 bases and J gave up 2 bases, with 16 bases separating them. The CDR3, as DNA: TGCGCCAGCAGCTTATTGCGAGCAGGGAGGAACTATGGCTACACCTTC. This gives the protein CASSLLRAGRNYGYTF. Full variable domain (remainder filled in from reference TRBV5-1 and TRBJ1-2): KAGVTQTPRYLIKTRGQQVTLSCSPISGHRSVSWYQQTPGQGLQFLFEYFSETQRNKGNFPGRFSGRQFSNSRSEMNVSTLELGDSALYLCASSLLRAGRNYGYTFGSGTRLTVV.